This T cell receptor beta chain comes out of a study of a mutant IDH1 vaccine in newly diagnosed glioma. A single count supports this clone. The target antigen is unknown. Profiled with immunoSEQ multiplex PCR; TCRdb holds only in-frame clones, not every one. The table records about 60,000 clones, under 85% of them present only once. Time point indicated: week 11, during vaccination. The study gave 300 ug of mutant IDH1 20-mer peptide per vaccine dose, with topical imiquimod. This CDR3 is built from 14 residues. Germline CDR1 SGHNT, CDR2 YYREEE (reference sequence). Trimming removed 3 bases from V and 4 bases from J, with 13 bases in between.

The receptor comes from a man aged 30-40 years with glioma. This rearrangement joins TRBV5-4 to TRBJ1-2, with a weak D call TRBD1 (6 bases). Sequences were derived from PBMCs, sampled from a glioma patient whose treatment included an IDH1 peptide vaccine. The CDR3 here is CASSSGQKTYGYTF. As DNA, the CDR3 is TGTGCCAGCAGCTCCGGACAGAAAACCTATGGCTACACCTTC.